This TCR beta chain was profiled in a study of blood T cell repertoires in COVID-19. Profiled with immunoSEQ multiplex PCR; TCRdb holds only in-frame clones, not every one. The data show 97,000 or so clones, roughly 80% seen once. In germline, CDR1 is SEHNR, CDR2 FQNEAQ (reference sequence). V was cut by 4 bases and J by 1 base, with 8 bases left in between. The CDR3 covers 15 residues. Specimen: peripheral blood. This receptor was obtained from a human donor in a cohort sampled during active COVID-19. The chain couples TRBV7-9 to TRBJ2-6; tentative D call: TRBD2 (6 bases). CDR3 protein: CASSWRGSGANVLTF. Written as DNA, the CDR3 is TGTGCCAGCAGCTGGCGGGGATCTGGGGCCAACGTCCTGACTTTC. Looking up the rest from reference TRBV7-9 and TRBJ2-6 gives the full variable domain: DTGVSQNPRHKITKRGQNVTFRCDPISEHNRLYWYRQTLGQGPEFLTYFQNEAQLEKSRLLSDRFSAERPKGSFSTLEIQRTEQGDSAMYLCASSWRGSGANVLTFGAGSRLTVL.